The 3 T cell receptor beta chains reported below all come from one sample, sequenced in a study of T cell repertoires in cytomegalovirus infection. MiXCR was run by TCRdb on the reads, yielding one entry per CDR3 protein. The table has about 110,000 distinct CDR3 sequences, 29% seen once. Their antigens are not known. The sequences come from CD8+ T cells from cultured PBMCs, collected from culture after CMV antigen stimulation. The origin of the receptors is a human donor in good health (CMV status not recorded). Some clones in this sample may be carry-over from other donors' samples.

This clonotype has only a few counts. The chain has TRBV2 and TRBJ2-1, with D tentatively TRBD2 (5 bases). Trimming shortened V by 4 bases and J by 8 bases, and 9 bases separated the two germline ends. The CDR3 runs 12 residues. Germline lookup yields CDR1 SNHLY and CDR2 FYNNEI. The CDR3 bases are TGTGCCAGCAGTGTCGTGGAGGATGAGCAGTTCTTC. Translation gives CASSVVEDEQFF. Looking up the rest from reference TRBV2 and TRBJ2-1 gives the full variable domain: EPEVTQTPSHQVTQMGQEVILRCVPISNHLYFYWYRQILGQKVEFLVSFYNNEISEKSEIFDDQFSVERPDGSNFTLKIRSTKLEDSAMYFCASSVVEDEQFFGPGTRLTVL.

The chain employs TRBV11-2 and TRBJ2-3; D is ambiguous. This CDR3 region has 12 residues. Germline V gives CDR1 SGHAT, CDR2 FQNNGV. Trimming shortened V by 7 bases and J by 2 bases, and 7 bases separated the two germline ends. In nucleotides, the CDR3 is TGTGCCAGCAACCTCAACACAGATACGCAGTATTTT. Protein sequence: CASNLNTDTQYF.

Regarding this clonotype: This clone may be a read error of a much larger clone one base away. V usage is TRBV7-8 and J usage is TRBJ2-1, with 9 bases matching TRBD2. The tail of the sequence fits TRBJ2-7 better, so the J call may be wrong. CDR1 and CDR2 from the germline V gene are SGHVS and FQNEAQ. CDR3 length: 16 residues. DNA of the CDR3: TGTGCCAGCAGCTTAGCGCCGGCTAGCGGGGACAATGAGCAGTACTTC. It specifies CASSLAPASGDNEQYF.